What follows are 32 T cell receptor beta chains derived from one specimen sequenced in a study of OX40 agonist ivuxolimab in advanced cancers. Library prep was done by the immunoSEQ multiplex PCR assay. TCRdb re-hosts the immuneACCESS table, in-frame sequences only. Its copies lack some clones; in the studies checked, an unresolved V gene accounts for under half of them, and the cause for the rest is not known. In this sample the table shows approximately 61,000 clones, 87% of which occur a single time. The top ten clones comprise around 0.37% of the sample. The source was CD4+ or CD8+ T cells sorted from blood, collected in a trial of the OX40 agonist ivuxolimab. The source of these receptors is an adult with an advanced solid tumor such as melanoma, head and neck, liver or kidney cancer.

V usage is TRBV7-2 and J usage is TRBJ2-7; 10 bases match TRBD2. V dropped 5 bases and J dropped 2; count of bases not matched to a gene: 6. Germline-derived CDR1 and CDR2 are SGHTA and FQGNSA. CDR3 length: 15 amino acids. For the CDR3, the DNA is TGTGCCAGCAGCCCCCTAGCGGGGGATACCTACGAGCAGTACTTC. This gives the protein CASSPLAGDTYEQYF.

The V and J genes are TRBV5-6 and TRBJ2-7; 8 nucleotides agree with TRBD1. This CDR3 contains 15 residues. With 6 bases clipped from V and 2 bases from J, the junction kept 10 bases outside the gene matches. Germline CDR1 SGHDT, CDR2 YYEEEE. For the CDR3, the DNA is TGTGCCAGCACCTCCTCGGGGACAGGAACCTACGAGCAGTACTTC. Its translation is CASTSSGTGTYEQYF.

The chain recombines TRBV19 with TRBJ2-1; 13 bases fit TRBD2. V shed 5 bases and J 13 bases; nucleotides not matched to a gene: 11. This CDR3 comprises 15 residues. The V gene's germline CDR1 is LNHDA and CDR2 SQIVND (reference sequence). In DNA, the CDR3 is TGTGCCAGTAGTCAAACCGGGACTAGCGGGGTAAAACAGTTCTTC. It is translated as CASSQTGTSGVKQFF.

The rearrangement joins TRBV5-1 to TRBJ2-7; TRBD1 matches at 7 bases. J lost 2 bases, V lost 1 base, and 6 bases had no gene match. Germline lookup yields CDR1 SGHRS and CDR2 YFSETQ. The CDR3 sequence is 15 residues long. CDR3 sequence reads: CASSLNRGETYEQYF. As DNA, the CDR3 is TGCGCCAGCAGCTTGAACAGGGGAGAAACCTACGAGCAGTACTTC.

This rearrangement joins TRBV19 to TRBJ1-4; D possibly corresponds to TRBD1 (6 bases). The CDR3 spans 17 residues. V was pared by 8 bases and J by 2 bases, with 21 bases between. Germline CDR1 LNHDA, CDR2 SQIVND (reference sequence). For the CDR3, the DNA is TGTGCCAGTCCTAGGCGGGGGGCAGGGGACACTAATGAAAAACTGTTTTTT. Its translation is CASPRRGAGDTNEKLFF.

The chain joins TRBV6-1 to TRBJ2-3; D is unclear. The CDR3 has 16 amino acids. CDR1 is MNHNS and CDR2 is SASEGT in the germline V gene. V dropped 0 bases and J dropped 0 bases, with 10 bases sitting between them. The CDR3 DNA is TGTGCCAGCAGTGAAGCGGGCAGGCCAAGCACAGATACGCAGTATTTT. Translation gives CASSEAGRPSTDTQYF.

This sequence joins TRBV6-1 and TRBJ1-6; the D is unclear. Germline V lookup: CDR1 MNHNS, CDR2 SASEGT. The CDR3 consists of 15 residues. The ends were cut back, 6 bases at V and 9 bases at J, with 18 bases in the middle. CDR3 coding DNA: TGTGCCAGCAGCCCAGGCGGAGTTCTAGGTTCACCCCTCCACTTT. It encodes CASSPGGVLGSPLHF.

This sequence joins TRBV5-8 and TRBJ2-1; the match to TRBD2 covers 7 bases. The CDR3 consists of 15 residues. From germline, CDR1 is SGHTS and CDR2 YDEGEE. J gave up 9 bases and V 2 bases, and 11 bases lay outside the gene matches. CDR3: CASSFERGDMSEQFF. The CDR3 coding sequence is TGTGCCAGCAGCTTTGAGCGGGGTGACATGAGTGAGCAGTTCTTC.

The chain recombines TRBV6-5 with TRBJ2-7; D is possibly TRBD1 or TRBD2 (5 bases each). CDR3 length: 15 amino acids. Trimming cost V 4 bases and J 3 bases, with 16 bases left between them. Germline CDR1 reads MNHEY; CDR2 reads SVGAGI. In DNA, the CDR3 is TGTGCCAGCAGTTCAGGTGGGGCAGGGAGCTACGAGCAGTACTTC. Translation gives CASSSGGAGSYEQYF.

V and J are TRBV7-8 and TRBJ1-4, with D hard to call. CDR1 and CDR2 (germline): SGHVS, FQNEAQ. The ends were cut back, 6 bases at V and 0 bases at J, with 14 bases in the middle. The CDR3 sequence is 16 residues long. The CDR3 sequence is CASRARRAATNEKLFF. The CDR3 coding sequence is TGTGCCAGCAGGGCGCGACGGGCTGCAACTAATGAAAAACTGTTTTTT.

The V call is TRBV15, the J call TRBJ2-5; a weak D match, TRBD1 (6 bases). V shed 6 bases and J shed 4 bases, with 15 bases lying between them. The germline V gene encodes CDR1 LNHNV and CDR2 YYDKDF (reference sequence). The CDR3 is 14 amino acids. In DNA, the CDR3 is TGTGCCACCAGAAGGACCGGGACACGAGAGACCCAGTACTTC. Its translation is CATRRTGTRETQYF. Using reference TRBV15 and TRBJ2-5 for the parts outside the CDR3, the full variable domain is DAMVIQNPRYQVTQFGKPVTLSCSQTLNHNVMYWYQQKSSQAPKLLFHYYDKDFNNEADTPDNFQSRRPNTSFCFLDIRSPGLGDTAMYLCATRRTGTRETQYFGPGTRLLVL.

V gene TRBV4-1 combines with J gene TRBJ2-3; 7 nucleotides line up with TRBD1. This CDR3 comprises 15 residues. Germline V lookup: CDR1 MGHRA, CDR2 YSYEKL. The V segment lost 0 bases and the J segment 3 bases; nucleotides outside the gene matches: 3. The CDR3 DNA is TGCGCCAGCAGCCAAGATGACAGGGCGACAGATACGCAGTATTTT. Translation: CASSQDDRATDTQYF.

CDR3 in amino acids: CASRTRGGDSNQPQHF. In DNA form, the CDR3 reads TGTGCCAGCAGAACCCGGGGGGGAGATAGCAATCAGCCCCAGCATTTT. The gene calls are TRBV6-6 and TRBJ1-5; a weak D match, TRBD1 (5 bases). Germline-derived CDR1 and CDR2 are MNHNY and SVGAGI (reference sequence). V was trimmed by 6 bases and J by 0 bases, leaving 15 bases between them. CDR3 length: 16 residues.

V gene TRBV18 combines with J gene TRBJ2-3; D is perhaps TRBD1 (5 bases). The CDR3 runs to 16 residues. Germline CDR1 reads KGHSH; CDR2 reads LQKENI. Between the trimmed V and J ends, which lost 1 base and 4 bases, there was a span of 15 bases. CDR3 nucleotides: TGTGCCAGCTCACCACGAGGCAGGGAACATTCAGATACGCAGTATTTT. Protein: CASSPRGREHSDTQYF.

The gene calls are TRBV11-2 and TRBJ2-3; 8 bases line up with TRBD2. The CDR3 sequence is 16 residues long. Germline CDR1 is SGHAT and CDR2 is FQNNGV. J gave up 4 bases and V 5 bases, and 11 bases lay outside the gene matches. CDR3 region: CASSTNKGLVPDTQYF. The CDR3 nucleotides read TGTGCCAGCAGCACTAATAAGGGACTAGTACCAGATACGCAGTATTTT.

V is TRBV5-4 and J is TRBJ1-4; no firm D call. The CDR3 has 14 amino acids. The germline V gene encodes CDR1 SGHNT and CDR2 YYREEE (reference sequence). Trimming pared 4 bases from V and 0 bases from J, leaving 7 bases between. The CDR3 reads CASSLDATNEKLFF. CDR3 DNA: TGTGCCAGCAGCCTAGATGCAACTAATGAAAAACTGTTTTTT.

The rearrangement links TRBV11-2 to TRBJ2-3; 8 nucleotides match TRBD1. V shed 0 bases and J 5 bases; nucleotides not matched to a gene: 7. The CDR3 totals 16 residues. Germline lookup yields CDR1 SGHAT and CDR2 FQNNGV. CDR3 sequence reads: CASSLDRGLGVDTQYF. CDR3 bases: TGTGCCAGCAGCTTAGACAGGGGGCTTGGGGTAGATACGCAGTATTTT.

The chain has TRBV6-9 and TRBJ1-3; 8 nucleotides agree with TRBD1. Germline V lookup: CDR1 MNHGY, CDR2 SVAAGI. Unmatched junction bases numbered 6, after V lost 1 base and J lost 4 bases. The CDR3 loop spans 16 amino acids. The CDR3 is CASSYLGRGHGNTIYF. In nucleotides, the CDR3 is TGTGCCAGCAGTTATTTGGGCAGGGGGCACGGAAACACCATATATTTT.

The chain recombines TRBV15 with TRBJ2-3, with TRBD2 matching over 10 bases. CDR1 LNHNV and CDR2 YYDKDF come from the germline V gene (reference sequence). V lost 3 bases, J lost 8 bases, and 8 bases stayed unmatched. The length of the CDR3 is 15 residues. CDR3 residues: CATSRKAGGLGTQYF. In DNA, the CDR3 is TGTGCCACCAGCAGGAAAGCGGGGGGGCTTGGTACGCAGTATTTT. The entire variable domain, with the rest obtained from reference TRBV15 and TRBJ2-3, is as follows: DAMVIQNPRYQVTQFGKPVTLSCSQTLNHNVMYWYQQKSSQAPKLLFHYYDKDFNNEADTPDNFQSRRPNTSFCFLDIRSPGLGDTAMYLCATSRKAGGLGTQYFGPGTRLTVL.

The chain carries TRBV29-1 and TRBJ1-1; perhaps TRBD1 as D (5 bases). The V end lost 3 bases, the J end lost 5 bases, and 13 bases lay between the germline ends. Germline V lookup: CDR1 SQVTM, CDR2 ANQGSEA. The CDR3 runs to 13 residues. The CDR3 DNA reads as TGCAGCGTTGACAGGGCGGGGGGAACTGAAGCTTTCTTT. It yields the protein CSVDRAGGTEAFF. Full variable domain (rest looked up from reference TRBV29-1 and TRBJ1-1): SAVISQKPSRDICQRGTSLTIQCQVDSQVTMMFWYRQQPGQSLTLIATANQGSEATYESGFVIDKFPISRPNLTFSTLTVSNMSPEDSSIYLCSVDRAGGTEAFFGQGTRLTVV.

This sequence joins TRBV7-9 and TRBJ2-2, with TRBD2 as a possible D gene (6 bases). Deletions cut 5 bases from V and 3 bases from J, with 10 bases between. The CDR3 is 14 residues long. From germline, CDR1 is SEHNR and CDR2 FQNEAQ (reference sequence). The CDR3 DNA sequence: TGTGCCAGCAGCCGGGAGACGGACACCGGGGAGCTGTTTTTT. Translation: CASSRETDTGELFF.

The genes are TRBV6-5 and TRBJ1-4; D unclear. The germline CDR1 and CDR2 sequences are MNHEY and SVGAGI. The CDR3 totals 15 residues. V lost 6 bases to trimming and J lost 4 bases, with 15 bases between them. CDR3 sequence reads: CASSPPDGLNEKLFF. Here the CDR3 DNA reads TGTGCCAGCAGCCCTCCTGACGGCCTTAATGAAAAACTGTTTTTT.

This clone was observed a single time. The V gene is TRBV7-2, the J gene TRBJ2-7, with D perhaps being TRBD1 or TRBD2 (5 bases each). The CDR3 contains 16 residues. The germline V gene encodes CDR1 SGHTA and CDR2 FQGNSA. With 6 bases removed from V and 2 bases from J, the gap between germline ends came to 20 bases. CDR3 DNA sequence: TGTGCCAGCAGGACAACCTCTGGGACCCAGCCCTACGAGCAGTACTTC. It codes for CASRTTSGTQPYEQYF.

The chain carries TRBV7-2 and TRBJ1-6, with 8 bases lining up with TRBD1. Germline V gene lookup returns CDR1 SGHTA and CDR2 FQGNSA. This CDR3 comprises 15 residues. J was trimmed by 13 bases and V by 1 base; bases with no gene match: 9. This chain's CDR3 is CASSLEGRGQLPLHF. For the CDR3, the DNA is TGTGCCAGCAGCTTAGAGGGCAGGGGGCAGTTGCCCCTCCACTTT.

This chain joins TRBV10-3 and TRBJ2-1, with 8 nucleotides matching TRBD1. The CDR3 covers 12 residues. CDR1 is ENHRY, CDR2 SYGVKD, per germline. V shed 6 bases, J shed 8 bases, and the junction held 3 bases outside the gene matches. The CDR3 region has the DNA TGTGCCATCAGCTCGACAGGGGATGAGCAGTTCTTC. Translating gives CAISSTGDEQFF.

The chain carries TRBV27 and TRBJ2-1; unclear D gene. V dropped 5 bases and J dropped 7 bases, with 15 bases sitting between them. CDR3 length: 14 residues. Germline assignment: CDR1 MNHEY and CDR2 SMNVEV (reference sequence). CDR3 sequence: CASSPRPMRNEQFF. The CDR3 DNA follows: TGTGCCAGCAGTCCCCGCCCTATGCGGAATGAGCAGTTCTTC.

V gene TRBV11-2 combines with J gene TRBJ2-1; 8 nucleotides match TRBD1. The germline V gene has CDR1 SGHAT and CDR2 FQNNGV. Trimming took 0 bases from V and 8 from J; bases not matched to a gene: 6. The CDR3 spans 15 residues. The CDR3 protein is CASSLEGDRSDEQFF. For the CDR3, the DNA is TGTGCCAGCAGCTTAGAAGGGGACAGGAGCGATGAGCAGTTCTTC.

This clone appeared a few times. The V call is TRBV19, the J call TRBJ2-7, with 10 nucleotides matching TRBD1. V lost 4 bases and J lost 1; bases outside the gene matches: 4. Germline V gene sequence: CDR1 LNHDA, CDR2 SQIVND (reference sequence). This CDR3 region has 15 residues. CDR3 in amino acids: CASSTGTGVSYEQYF. The CDR3 DNA sequence: TGTGCCAGTAGTACCGGGACAGGGGTTTCCTACGAGCAGTACTTC.

The chain combines TRBV11-3 with TRBJ2-2; D remains unclear. The CDR3 is 12 residues long. V was cut by 5 bases and J by 11 bases, with 12 bases left in between. Germline V CDR1 and CDR2: SGHNT, YENEEA. CDR3 sequence (DNA): TGTGCCAGCAGCCTAACCAGAACCGAGCTGTTTTTT. This sequence encodes CASSLTRTELFF.

This clone showed up just once. The chain carries TRBV2 and TRBJ2-4; TRBD1 matches 7 bases. CDR3 size: 12 residues. Germline CDR1 SNHLY, CDR2 FYNNEI. The V and J ends lost 8 bases and 8 bases, in that order; junction bases with no gene match: 6. The CDR3, as DNA: TGTGCCAGCCGTACAGGGGCGGACATTCAGTACTTC. As protein: CASRTGADIQYF. The whole variable domain, filled in from reference TRBV2 and TRBJ2-4, reads EPEVTQTPSHQVTQMGQEVILRCVPISNHLYFYWYRQILGQKVEFLVSFYNNEISEKSEIFDDQFSVERPDGSNFTLKIRSTKLEDSAMYFCASRTGADIQYFGAGTRLSVL.

The CDR3 DNA follows: TGTGCCAGCAGCTTATATCCCCGGGCTCAGAACACTGAAGCTTTCTTT. Its protein is CASSLYPRAQNTEAFF. The chain has TRBV7-2 and TRBJ1-1; D call uncertain. V was clipped by 2 bases and J by 1 base, with 14 bases between them. Germline values: CDR1 SGHTA, CDR2 FQGNSA. The CDR3 spans 16 residues.

V is TRBV10-3 and J is TRBJ1-4, with D possibly matching TRBD1 (5 bases). Looked up from germline, CDR1 is ENHRY and CDR2 is SYGVKD. This CDR3 is 13 amino acids long. V was trimmed by 10 bases and J by 4 bases, leaving 13 bases between them. The CDR3 protein is CASRQRDNEKLFF. The CDR3 DNA sequence: TGTGCCAGTAGACAGAGAGATAATGAAAAACTGTTTTTT.